These T cell receptor beta chains were read from a single sample in a study of T-cell memory formation after mild COVID-19. One entry per CDR3 protein, called by TCRdb with MiXCR from the 5' RACE reads. This sample has a few hundred thousand distinct CDR3 sequences, with 7.5% to 9.5% found just once. Sequences were obtained from PBMCs or a T cell subset sorted from them (not recorded which). Source of these receptors: a man aged 18 to 29 who had mild COVID-19 (a few samples of this study predate the infection). Cell type and time point are not known. CDR3s include the opening cysteine and the closing phenylalanine or tryptophan. The D gene is left open where the match is weak. The listing skips clone size in some rows; elsewhere it reads once, few, many or a size class.

>TRBJ1-5|NA|NA|TRBV5-6
TGTGCCAGCAGCTCGGGTCTTTTAGGGGCCCAGCATTTT
CASSSGLLGAQHF
>TRBJ2-1|few|TRBD2|TRBV7-9
TGTGCCAGCTCCCTTGGACTAGCGGGGGTCGATGAGCAGTTCTTC
CASSLGLAGVDEQFF
>TRBJ2-5|many|NA|TRBV5-1
TGCGCCAGCAGCTTAGGAGTTTCGGAGACCCAGTACTTC
CASSLGVSETQYF
>TRBJ2-7|NA|NA|TRBV7-2
TGTGCCAGCAGCTTAGTCGCGCGGGACCGGTACGAGCAGTACTTC
CASSLVARDRYEQYF
>TRBJ2-4|few|TRBD1|TRBV27
TGTGCCAGCAGTCCCCGACAGGGGCAAAACATTCAGTACTTC
CASSPRQGQNIQYF
>TRBJ2-5|few|NA|TRBV5-1
TGCGCCAGCTCGTCCCTGGGGACACAAGAGACCCAGTACTTC
CASSSLGTQETQYF
>TRBJ2-1|NA|TRBD2|TRBV5-1
TGCGCCAGCAGCTTGCTCCGCGGGGGGACGAATGAGCAGTTCTTC
CASSLLRGGTNEQFF
>TRBJ2-5|NA|NA|TRBV5-5
TGTGCCAGCAGCGGGAGACTGACAGTTATACAAGAGACCCAGTACTTC
CASSGRLTVIQETQYF
>TRBJ2-3|many|NA|TRBV6-2/TRBV6-3
TGTGCCGGGGGGGGCTACGGCGCTGGAGATACGCAGTATTTT
CAGGGYGAGDTQYF
>TRBJ2-3|few|TRBD2|TRBV7-3
TGTGCCAGCAGCTCCGGGACTAGCGCGACAGATACGCAGTATTTT
CASSSGTSATDTQYF
>TRBJ1-2|many|NA|TRBV3-1
TGTGCCAGCAGTGGAGGGAGTGGCTACACCTTC
CASSGGSGYTF
>TRBJ1-4|few|NA|TRBV6-2/TRBV6-3
TGTGCCACCTGGACGGCTATGAATGAAAAACTGTTTTTT
CATWTAMNEKLFF
>TRBJ1-1|few|NA|TRBV29-1
TGCAGCGTCCTAGGACGGATTAACACTGAAGCTTTCTTT
CSVLGRINTEAFF
>TRBJ2-1|few|TRBD2|TRBV28
TGTGCCAGCAGTTTATGGGGCGGGGGGGCCGACAATGAGCAGTTCTTC
CASSLWGGGADNEQFF
>TRBJ2-1|NA|TRBD2|TRBV11-3
TGTGCCAGCAGCTTGCGCCGGGGGGTGAATGAGCAGTTCTTC
CASSLRRGVNEQFF
>TRBJ2-7|NA|NA|TRBV7-2
TGTGCCAGCAGCTTAGTTTGGGTTAACGACCCCTACGAGCAGTACTTC
CASSLVWVNDPYEQYF
>TRBJ2-3|few|NA|TRBV2
TGTGCCAGCAGTTATAATACAGATACGCAGTATTTT
CASSYNTDTQYF
>TRBJ2-5|NA|NA|TRBV11-2
TGTGCCAGCAGCTTAGTGCCCCTTTTGGCACCGAATCAGGAGACCCAGTACTTC
CASSLVPLLAPNQETQYF
>TRBJ2-3|few|NA|TRBV13
TGTGCCAGCAGCCCCGGGGCTACGCAGTATTTT
CASSPGATQYF
>TRBJ2-3|NA|NA|TRBV28
TGTGCCAGCAGTCTACCGGGACCACCTAGGGGGGATACGCAGTATTTT
CASSLPGPPRGDTQYF
>TRBJ1-4|NA|TRBD1|TRBV6-6
TGTGCCAGCAGGACAGGCGGGACAGACGAAATGAAAAATTTGGTTTTT
CASRTGGTDEMKNLVF
>TRBJ2-5|many|TRBD1|TRBV5-1
TGCGCCAGCAGCCGCAACAGGGGTGATGAGACCCAGTACTTC
CASSRNRGDETQYF
>TRBJ1-1|NA|NA|TRBV7-3
TGTGCCAGCAGCTCGGACCAACAGGGACTTGAAGCTTTCTTT
CASSSDQQGLEAFF
>TRBJ1-1|few|NA|TRBV7-2
TGTGCCAGCAGCTTATCGACACGGGCGAGAGCTTTCTTT
CASSLSTRARAFF
>TRBJ1-1|few|NA|TRBV4-1
TGCGCCAGCACACGGGGGGCTGGAAACACTGAAGCTTTCTTT
CASTRGAGNTEAFF
>TRBJ2-7|few|TRBD1|TRBV5-1
TGCGCCAGCAGCTGGGACACCAGGGGGATCACCTACGAGCAGTACTTC
CASSWDTRGITYEQYF
>TRBJ2-3|many|NA|TRBV6-4
TGTGCCAGCAGTGACGCAGGGAGTGTTACGCAGTATTTT
CASSDAGSVTQYF
>TRBJ2-1|few|TRBD2|TRBV7-6
TGTGCCAGCAGCTTAGTCCCTGACCGGCTAGCGGAGATAAACAATGAGCAGTTCTTC
CASSLVPDRLAEINNEQFF
>TRBJ2-7|few|TRBD1|TRBV20-1
TGCAGTGCCGATTCCGGGACAGGGCTTAACGAGCAGTACTTC
CSADSGTGLNEQYF
>TRBJ2-1|NA|NA|TRBV7-2
TGTGCCAGCAGCCCCTGGGAGGGGGGCGCGAATGAGCAGTTCTTC
CASSPWEGGANEQFF
>TRBJ1-4|NA|NA|TRBV18
TGTGCCAGCTCAAGAGACGGGGATGAAAAACTGTTTTTT
CASSRDGDEKLFF
>TRBJ2-3|many|TRBD2|TRBV18
TGTGCCAGCTCACCACGAGTGCTAGCGGGGAAGTTTGATACGCAGTATTTT
CASSPRVLAGKFDTQYF
>TRBJ2-5|NA|NA|TRBV7-6
TGTGCCAGCAGCTTAGGGCCAGCGACAGGCGAGACCCAGTACTTC
CASSLGPATGETQYF
>TRBJ2-1|few|TRBD2|TRBV7-6
TGTGCCAGCAGCCGTGGGCCTAGCGGGGGAATTGAGCAGTTCTTC
CASSRGPSGGIEQFF
>TRBJ1-2|few|NA|TRBV19
TGTGCCAGTAGTATAGCCCCCTCGGGGGGGGGCTATGGCTACACCTTC
CASSIAPSGGGYGYTF
>TRBJ1-1|many|NA|TRBV12-3/TRBV12-4
TGTGCCAGCAGTCCCGGACAGAGTAGGACTGAAGCTTTCTTT
CASSPGQSRTEAFF
>TRBJ2-5|few|TRBD1|TRBV12-3/TRBV12-4
TGTGCCAGCAGACAGGGGGCAGGTTCGGAGACCCAGTACTTC
CASRQGAGSETQYF
>TRBJ2-1|few|TRBD2|TRBV9
TGTGCCAGCAGGCCAGGGGCTAGCGGGGGTGACGATGAGCAGTTCTTC
CASRPGASGGDDEQFF
>TRBJ1-2|few|NA|TRBV5-1
TGCGCCAGCAGCTTCCCCGGGGGTGCTAGTTATGGCTACACCTTC
CASSFPGGASYGYTF
>TRBJ1-1|NA|NA|TRBV20-1
TGCAGTGCTAGATTAGGAACCTCTGTAATGAACACTGAAGCTTTCTTT
CSARLGTSVMNTEAFF
>TRBJ1-3|NA|NA|TRBV28
TGTGCCAGCAGTTTTCAGGTGGCCGTCTCTGGAAACACCATATATTTT
CASSFQVAVSGNTIYF
>TRBJ2-5|NA|TRBD2|TRBV7-3
TGTGCCAGCAGCTTATTGGGCGGGGGGTCCCCTGGGCGAGAGACCCAGTACTTC
CASSLLGGGSPGRETQYF
>TRBJ1-2|few|NA|TRBV20-1
TGCAGTGCTAGAGATCGGCGTATGGGGCCGCCATCCTATGGCTACACCTTC
CSARDRRMGPPSYGYTF
>TRBJ1-5|few|NA|TRBV19
TGTGCCAGTAGTATAGAGGGCAGACAGCCCCAGCATTTT
CASSIEGRQPQHF
>TRBJ2-3|NA|NA|TRBV2
TGTGCCAGCAAGACTAAAGGGACGCAGTATTTT
CASKTKGTQYF
>TRBJ2-4|NA|NA|TRBV4-1
TGCGCCAGCAGCCAGAGGCTAAATAACATTCAGTACTTC
CASSQRLNNIQYF
>TRBJ1-6|NA|TRBD1|TRBV5-5
TGTGCCAGTAACGGATTGGGACAGGGGACTAATTCACCCCTCCACTTT
CASNGLGQGTNSPLHF
>TRBJ1-6|few|NA|TRBV6-5
TGTGCCAGCAGGCGGACAGAAGTAAATTCACCCCTCCACTTT
CASRRTEVNSPLHF
>TRBJ1-2|few|TRBD1|TRBV27
TGTGCCAGCAGTTCACGGACAGGTCGGGACTACACCTTC
CASSSRTGRDYTF
>TRBJ2-1|many|NA|TRBV5-4
TGTGCCAGCAGCCGGGCCTCGGTAGGTGGCGATGAGCAGTTCTTC
CASSRASVGGDEQFF
>TRBJ1-2|few|TRBD1|TRBV19
TGTGCCAGTAGTCGTAGACAGGGGGCGGACTATGGCTACACCTTC
CASSRRQGADYGYTF
>TRBJ2-3|NA|NA|TRBV20-1
TGCAGTGCCCTTATCCCGGGGGGCTTACTACCCACAGATACGCAGTATTTT
CSALIPGGLLPTDTQYF
>TRBJ1-1|few|NA|TRBV20-1
TGCAGTGCTTGGGCCCCGTACCAGAACACTGAAGCTTTCTTT
CSAWAPYQNTEAFF
>TRBJ2-7|few|TRBD1|TRBV7-6
TGTGCCAGCAGCCTACAGGGGGCGTCCTACGAGCAGTACTTC
CASSLQGASYEQYF
>TRBJ1-2|NA|NA|TRBV6-6
TGTGCCAGCAGTTACTCCGGGCAGGGGTCCCACAGCTACACCTTC
CASSYSGQGSHSYTF
>TRBJ1-1|NA|TRBD1|TRBV24-1
TGTGCCACCAGTGATTCCCCAGGGGGGAACACTGAAGCTTTCTTT
CATSDSPGGNTEAFF
>TRBJ1-4|few|NA|TRBV4-3
TGCGCCAGCAGCCAGGGCGAGGGGGAAAAACTGTTTTTT
CASSQGEGEKLFF